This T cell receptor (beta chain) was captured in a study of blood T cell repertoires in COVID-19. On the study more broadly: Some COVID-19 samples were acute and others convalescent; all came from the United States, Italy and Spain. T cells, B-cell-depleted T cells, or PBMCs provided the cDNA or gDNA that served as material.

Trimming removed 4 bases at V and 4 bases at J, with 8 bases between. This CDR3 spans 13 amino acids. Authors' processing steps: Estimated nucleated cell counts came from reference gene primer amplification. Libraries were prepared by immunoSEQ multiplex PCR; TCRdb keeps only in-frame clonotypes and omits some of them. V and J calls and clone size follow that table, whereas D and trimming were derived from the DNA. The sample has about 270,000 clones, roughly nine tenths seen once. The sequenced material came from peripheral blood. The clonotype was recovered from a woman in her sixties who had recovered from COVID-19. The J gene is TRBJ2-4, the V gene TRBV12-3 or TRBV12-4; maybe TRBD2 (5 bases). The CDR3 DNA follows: TGTGCCAGCAGTTCCGGGGTAAAAAACATTCAGTACTTC. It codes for CASSSGVKNIQYF.